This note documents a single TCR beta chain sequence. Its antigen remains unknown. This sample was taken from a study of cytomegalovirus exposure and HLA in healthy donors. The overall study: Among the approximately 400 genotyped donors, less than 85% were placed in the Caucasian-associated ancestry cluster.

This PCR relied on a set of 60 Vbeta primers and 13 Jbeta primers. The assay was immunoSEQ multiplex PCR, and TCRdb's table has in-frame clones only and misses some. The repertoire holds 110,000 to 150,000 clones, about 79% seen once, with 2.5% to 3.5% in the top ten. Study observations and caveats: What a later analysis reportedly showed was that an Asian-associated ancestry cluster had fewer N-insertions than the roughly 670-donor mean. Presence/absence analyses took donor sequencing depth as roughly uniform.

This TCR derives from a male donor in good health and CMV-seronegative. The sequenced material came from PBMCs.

The CDR3 bases are TGTGCCAGCAGCTTATTTCTGGCGCGGGACAATGAGCAGTTCTTC. Translating gives CASSLFLARDNEQFF. This chain uses TRBV7-9 with TRBJ2-1; tentative D call: TRBD2 (5 bases). This CDR3 has 15 amino acids. From germline, CDR1 is SEHNR and CDR2 FQNEAQ (reference sequence). The V and J ends lost 2 bases and 5 bases respectively, with 13 bases between them.